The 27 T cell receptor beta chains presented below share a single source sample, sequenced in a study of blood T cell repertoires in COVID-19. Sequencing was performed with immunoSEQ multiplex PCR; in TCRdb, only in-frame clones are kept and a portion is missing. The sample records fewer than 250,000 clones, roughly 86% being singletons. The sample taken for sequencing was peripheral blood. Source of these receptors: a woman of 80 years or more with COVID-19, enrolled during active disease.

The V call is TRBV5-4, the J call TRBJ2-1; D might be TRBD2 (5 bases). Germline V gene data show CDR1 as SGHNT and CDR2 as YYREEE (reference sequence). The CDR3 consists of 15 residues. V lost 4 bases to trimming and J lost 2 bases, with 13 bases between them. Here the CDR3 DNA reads TGTGCCAGCAGCCCAGACGGGAATGCCTACAATGAGCAGTTCTTC. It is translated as CASSPDGNAYNEQFF.

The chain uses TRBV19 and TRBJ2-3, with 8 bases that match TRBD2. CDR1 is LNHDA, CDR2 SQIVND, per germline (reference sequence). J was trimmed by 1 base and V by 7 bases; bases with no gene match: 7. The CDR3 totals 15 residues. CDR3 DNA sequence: TGTGCCAGTAAGCGGGGGCTAAGGGGCACAGATACGCAGTATTTT. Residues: CASKRGLRGTDTQYF.

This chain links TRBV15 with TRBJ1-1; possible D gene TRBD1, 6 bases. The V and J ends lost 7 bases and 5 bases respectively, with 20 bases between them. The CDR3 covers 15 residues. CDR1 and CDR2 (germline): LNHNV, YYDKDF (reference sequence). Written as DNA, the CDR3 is TGTGCCACCACCCCGGGGCAGGGGATCTTGACTGAAGCTTTCTTT. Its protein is CATTPGQGILTEAFF.

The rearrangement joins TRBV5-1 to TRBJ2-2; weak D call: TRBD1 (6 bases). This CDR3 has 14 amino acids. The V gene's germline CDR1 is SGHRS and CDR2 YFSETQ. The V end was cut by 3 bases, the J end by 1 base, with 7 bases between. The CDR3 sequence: CASSWTENTGELFF. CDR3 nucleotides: TGCGCCAGCAGCTGGACAGAGAACACCGGGGAGCTGTTTTTT.

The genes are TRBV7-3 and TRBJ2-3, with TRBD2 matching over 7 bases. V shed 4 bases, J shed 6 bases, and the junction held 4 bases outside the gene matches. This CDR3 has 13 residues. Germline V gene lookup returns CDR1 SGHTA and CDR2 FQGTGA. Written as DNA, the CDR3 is TGTGCCAGCAGCTCCTGGGGGGGGGATACGCAGTATTTT. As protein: CASSSWGGDTQYF.

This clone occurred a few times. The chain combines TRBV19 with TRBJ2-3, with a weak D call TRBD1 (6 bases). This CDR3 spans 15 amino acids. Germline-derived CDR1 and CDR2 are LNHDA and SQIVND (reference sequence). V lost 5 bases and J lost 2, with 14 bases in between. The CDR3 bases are TGTGCCAGTAGTGACGGGACATCCGACACAGATACGCAGTATTTT. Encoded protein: CASSDGTSDTDTQYF.

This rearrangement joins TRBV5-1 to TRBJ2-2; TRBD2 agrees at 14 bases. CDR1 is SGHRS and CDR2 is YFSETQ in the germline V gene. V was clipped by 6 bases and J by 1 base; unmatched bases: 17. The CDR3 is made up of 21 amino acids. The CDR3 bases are TGCGCCAGCATTTTGATTTTCCGGGGGACTAGCGGGGGCCTGAACACCGGGGAGCTGTTTTTT. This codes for CASILIFRGTSGGLNTGELFF.

CDR3 DNA sequence: TGTGCCACCTCAGCCGGGGCGGGGAATGAGCAGTTCTTC. Residues: CATSAGAGNEQFF. The chain uses TRBV12-3 or TRBV12-4 and TRBJ2-1; possibly TRBD2 for D (6 bases). V was pared by 10 bases and J by 7 bases, with 17 bases between. This CDR3 contains 13 residues.

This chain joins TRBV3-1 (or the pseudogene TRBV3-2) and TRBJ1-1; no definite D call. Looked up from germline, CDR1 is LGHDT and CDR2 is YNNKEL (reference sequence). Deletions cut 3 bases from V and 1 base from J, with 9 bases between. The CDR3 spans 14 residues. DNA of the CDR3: TGTGCCAGCAGCCATGTGGCAGGGAACACTGAAGCTTTCTTT. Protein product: CASSHVAGNTEAFF.

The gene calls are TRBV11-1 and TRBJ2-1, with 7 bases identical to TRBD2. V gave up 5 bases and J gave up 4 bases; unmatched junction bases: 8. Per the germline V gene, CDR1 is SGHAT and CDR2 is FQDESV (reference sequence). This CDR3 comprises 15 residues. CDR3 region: CASSIMGGGYNEQFF. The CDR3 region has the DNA TGTGCCAGCAGCATCATGGGGGGGGGTTACAATGAGCAGTTCTTC. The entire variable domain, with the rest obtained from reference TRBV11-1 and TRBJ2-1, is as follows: EAEVAQSPRYKITEKSQAVAFWCDPISGHATLYWYRQILGQGPELLVQFQDESVVDDSQLPKDRFSAERLKGVDSTLKIQPAELGDSAMYLCASSIMGGGYNEQFFGPGTRLTVL.

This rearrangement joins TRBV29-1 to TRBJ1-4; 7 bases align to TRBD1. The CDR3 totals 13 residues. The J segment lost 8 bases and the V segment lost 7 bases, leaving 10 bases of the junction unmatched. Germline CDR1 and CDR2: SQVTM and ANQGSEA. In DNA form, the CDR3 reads TGCAGCGGGCGACAGGGAAGAGACGAAAAACTGTTTTTT. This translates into CSGRQGRDEKLFF.

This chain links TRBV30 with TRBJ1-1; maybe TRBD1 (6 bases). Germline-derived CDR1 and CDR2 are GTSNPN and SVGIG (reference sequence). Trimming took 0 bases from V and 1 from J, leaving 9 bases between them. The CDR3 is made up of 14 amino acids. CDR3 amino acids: CAWSVQGPNTEAFF. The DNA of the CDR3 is TGTGCCTGGAGTGTACAGGGCCCGAACACTGAAGCTTTCTTT.

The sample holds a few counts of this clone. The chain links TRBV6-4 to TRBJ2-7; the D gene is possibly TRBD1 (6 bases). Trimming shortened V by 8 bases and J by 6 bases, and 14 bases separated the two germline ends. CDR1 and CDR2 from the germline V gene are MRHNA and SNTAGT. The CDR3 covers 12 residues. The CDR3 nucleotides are TGTGCCAGCCCTAGGGGGATGTGCGAGCAGTACGTC. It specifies CASPRGMCEQYV.

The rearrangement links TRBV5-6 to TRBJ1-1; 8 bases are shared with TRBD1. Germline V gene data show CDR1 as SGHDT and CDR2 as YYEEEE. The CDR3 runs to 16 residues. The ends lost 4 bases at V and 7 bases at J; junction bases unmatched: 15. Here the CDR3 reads CASSQRPGQVQFEAFF. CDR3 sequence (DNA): TGTGCCAGCAGCCAGCGTCCGGGACAGGTACAATTTGAAGCTTTCTTT.

CDR3 nucleotides: TGTGCCAGTCGATTCTCCTTCGGGCTCGAGGGCACCGGGGAGCTGTTTTTT. Translating gives CASRFSFGLEGTGELFF. The chain carries TRBV19 and TRBJ2-2, with D possibly matching TRBD2 (5 bases). V was shortened by 8 bases and J by 4 bases, with 23 bases between the two germline ends. Per germline, CDR1 LNHDA and CDR2 SQIVND (reference sequence). This CDR3 is 17 amino acids long. The entire variable domain, with the rest obtained from reference TRBV19 and TRBJ2-2, is as follows: DGGITQSPKYLFRKEGQNVTLSCEQNLNHDAMYWYRQDPGQGLRLIYYSQIVNDFQKGDIAEGYSVSREKKESFPLTVTSAQKNPTAFYLCASRFSFGLEGTGELFFGEGSRLTVL.

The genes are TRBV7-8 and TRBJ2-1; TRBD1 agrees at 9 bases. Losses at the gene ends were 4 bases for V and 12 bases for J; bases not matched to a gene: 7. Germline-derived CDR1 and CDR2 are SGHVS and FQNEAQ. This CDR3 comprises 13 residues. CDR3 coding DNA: TGTGCCAGCAGCTCCACAGGGGGCTCGGGGCAGTTCTTC. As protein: CASSSTGGSGQFF.

The CDR3 spells CASSKETGGANYGYTF. For the CDR3, the DNA is TGTGCCAGCAGCAAGGAAACAGGGGGAGCTAACTATGGCTACACCTTC. The chain is built from TRBV21-1 and TRBJ1-2; TRBD1, as called in the table, went unchecked against the DNA. TRBV21-1 is a listed pseudogene. This CDR3 is 16 amino acids long.

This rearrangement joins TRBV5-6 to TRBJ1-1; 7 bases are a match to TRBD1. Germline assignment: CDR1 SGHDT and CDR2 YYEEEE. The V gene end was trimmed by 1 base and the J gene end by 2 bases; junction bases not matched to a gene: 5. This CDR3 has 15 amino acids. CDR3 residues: CASSLWGTVNTEAFF. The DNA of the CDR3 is TGTGCCAGCAGCTTGTGGGGGACAGTTAACACTGAAGCTTTCTTT. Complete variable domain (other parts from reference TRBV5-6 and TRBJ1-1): DAGVTQSPTHLIKTRGQQVTLRCSPKSGHDTVSWYQQALGQGPQFIFQYYEEEERQRGNFPDRFSGHQFPNYSSELNVNALLLGDSALYLCASSLWGTVNTEAFFGQGTRLTVV.

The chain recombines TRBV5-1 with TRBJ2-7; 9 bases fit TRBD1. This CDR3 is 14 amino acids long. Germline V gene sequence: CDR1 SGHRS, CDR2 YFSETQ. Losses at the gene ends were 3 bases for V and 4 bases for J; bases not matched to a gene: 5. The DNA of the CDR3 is TGCGCCAGCAGCTGGAGCGGGACAGGGTACGAGCAGTACTTC. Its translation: CASSWSGTGYEQYF. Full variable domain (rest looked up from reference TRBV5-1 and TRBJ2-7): KAGVTQTPRYLIKTRGQQVTLSCSPISGHRSVSWYQQTPGQGLQFLFEYFSETQRNKGNFPGRFSGRQFSNSRSEMNVSTLELGDSALYLCASSWSGTGYEQYFGPGTRLTVT.

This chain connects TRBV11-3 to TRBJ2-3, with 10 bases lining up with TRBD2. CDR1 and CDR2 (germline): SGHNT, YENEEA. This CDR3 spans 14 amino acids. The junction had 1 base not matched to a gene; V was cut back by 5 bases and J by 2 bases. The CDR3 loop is CASSTSGATDTQYF. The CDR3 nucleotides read TGTGCCAGCAGCACTAGCGGGGCCACAGATACGCAGTATTTT.

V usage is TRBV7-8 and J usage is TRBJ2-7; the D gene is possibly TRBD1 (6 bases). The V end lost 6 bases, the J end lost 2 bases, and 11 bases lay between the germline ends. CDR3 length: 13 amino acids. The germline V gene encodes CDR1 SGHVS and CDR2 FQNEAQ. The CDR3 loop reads CASSIGQPYEQYV. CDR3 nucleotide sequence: TGTGCCAGCAGTATAGGACAGCCCTACGAGCAGTACGTC.

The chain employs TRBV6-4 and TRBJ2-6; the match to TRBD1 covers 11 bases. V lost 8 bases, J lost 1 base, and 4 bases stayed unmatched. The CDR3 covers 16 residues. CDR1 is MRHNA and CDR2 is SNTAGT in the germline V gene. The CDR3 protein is CASGTGGTSGANVLTF. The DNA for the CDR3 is TGTGCCAGCGGGACAGGGGGAACTTCTGGGGCCAACGTCCTGACTTTC.

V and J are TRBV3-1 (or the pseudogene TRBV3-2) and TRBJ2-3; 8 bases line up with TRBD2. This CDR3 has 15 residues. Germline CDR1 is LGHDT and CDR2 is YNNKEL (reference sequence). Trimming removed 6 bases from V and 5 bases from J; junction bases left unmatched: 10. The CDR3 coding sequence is TGTGCCAGCAGGACTAGCGCCTCACTCGTAGATACGCAGTATTTT. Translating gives CASRTSASLVDTQYF.

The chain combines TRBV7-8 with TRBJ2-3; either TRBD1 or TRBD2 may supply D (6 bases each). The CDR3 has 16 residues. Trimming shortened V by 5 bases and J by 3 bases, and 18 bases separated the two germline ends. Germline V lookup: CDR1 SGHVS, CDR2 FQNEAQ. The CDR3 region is CASSQGRGRRTDTQYF. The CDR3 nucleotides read TGTGCCAGCAGCCAGGGGCGGGGCCGGAGGACAGATACGCAGTATTTT.

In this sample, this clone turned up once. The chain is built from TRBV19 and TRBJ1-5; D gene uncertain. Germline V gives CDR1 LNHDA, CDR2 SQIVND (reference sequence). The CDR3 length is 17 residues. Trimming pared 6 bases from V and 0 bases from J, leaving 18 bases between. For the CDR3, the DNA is TGTGCCAGTAGGGAGGACCATCGCCCCTATAGCAATCAGCCCCAGCATTTT. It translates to CASREDHRPYSNQPQHF.

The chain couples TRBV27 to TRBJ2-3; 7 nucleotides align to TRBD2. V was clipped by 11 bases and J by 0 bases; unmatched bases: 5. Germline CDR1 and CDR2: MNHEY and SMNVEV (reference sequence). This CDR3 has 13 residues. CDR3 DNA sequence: TGTGCCTGTAAGCGGGGCAGCACAGATACGCAGTATTTT. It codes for CACKRGSTDTQYF.

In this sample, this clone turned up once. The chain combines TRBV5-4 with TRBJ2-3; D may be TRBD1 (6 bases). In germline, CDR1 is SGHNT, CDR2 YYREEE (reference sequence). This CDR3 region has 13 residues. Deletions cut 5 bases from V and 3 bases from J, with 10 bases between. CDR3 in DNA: TGTGCCAGCAGATACGGGACAACAGATACGCAGTATTTT. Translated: CASRYGTTDTQYF.